This TCR beta chain was observed in a study of shared clonotypes between healthy human individuals. V lost 4 bases and J lost 5; bases outside the gene matches: 8. The CDR3 totals 15 residues. Germline loops: CDR1 SGHTA, CDR2 FQGTGA. Using immunoSEQ multiplex PCR, the repertoire was profiled, and TCRdb retains in-frame clones only, with some absent. The sample yields 2 million to 2.5 million clones, just over 90% seen once. Sequenced input: naive CD4+ T cells from PBMCs. The sample's subset: CD45RA+ positively selected. This chain connects TRBV7-3 to TRBJ2-1; TRBD2 matches 7 bases. The sequence derives from a man between 18 and 35 years old in good health. Some clones in this sample may be carry-over from other donors' samples. The CDR3 DNA sequence: TGTGCCAGCAGCTCCCCCGGGACTACCAACAATGAGCAGTTCTTC. It codes for CASSSPGTTNNEQFF.